The clone carrying this T cell receptor (beta chain) was counted at least ten times. This specimen belongs to a study of CD8 T cells in ankylosing spondylitis. This CDR3 has 12 residues. Per the germline V gene, CDR1 is MNHEY and CDR2 is SVGAGI. Trimming removed 8 bases from V and 10 bases from J; junction bases left unmatched: 4. The TCR beta libraries were generated through quantitative 5'-RACE incorporating molecular barcodes. From the 5' RACE reads, TCRdb called clonotypes with MiXCR, one entry per CDR3 protein. Of some 130,000 distinct CDR3 sequences listed, 6% to 8% are singletons. The sequenced sample consisted of blood, either unsorted or a sorted T cell fraction (not recorded which). This sequence joins TRBV6-5 and TRBJ1-6; the match to TRBD1 covers 8 bases. The TCR sequence derives from a female donor with ankylosing spondylitis or in good health (not recorded which). CDR3 sequence: CASSTGESPLHF. The CDR3 region has the DNA TGTGCCAGCTCGACAGGGGAGTCACCCCTCCACTTT.